One sample yielded the 13 T cell receptor beta chains listed below, sequenced in a study of beta chain features in type 1 diabetes. cDNA synthesis used the whole RNA isolate, giving expressed TCRB sequences. Using immunoSEQ multiplex PCR, the repertoire was profiled, and TCRdb retains in-frame clones only, with some absent. The sample has more than 200,000 clones, roughly 17% seen once. No antigen has been identified for these receptors. General study results and limits: People with Type 1 diabetes carried modestly yet significantly shorter TCRB CDR3s in all four CD4+ subsets.

Source material: naive CD4+ T cells from blood. The receptors derive from a man under 40 with type 1 diabetes.

This clone has a handful of counts. The J gene is TRBJ1-5, the V gene TRBV6-6; 7 nucleotides match TRBD1. The CDR3 is 13 amino acids. Germline V gene lookup returns CDR1 MNHNY and CDR2 SVGAGI (reference sequence). The J segment lost 4 bases and the V segment lost 4 bases, leaving 1 base of the junction unmatched. CDR3 sequence (DNA): TGTGCCAGCAGTTTGGGACAGAATCAGCCCCAGCATTTT. Protein product: CASSLGQNQPQHF.

The chain employs TRBV9 and TRBJ2-7; 9 nucleotides line up with TRBD1. V shed 4 bases and J 0 bases; nucleotides not matched to a gene: 5. There are 15 residues in the CDR3. The germline CDR1 and CDR2 sequences are SGDLS and YYNGEE. The DNA of the CDR3 is TGTGCCAGCAGCTTGGGACAGGGAGGCTCCTACGAGCAGTACTTC. Protein sequence: CASSLGQGGSYEQYF. Together with reference TRBV9 and TRBJ2-7, the CDR3 gives the full variable domain: DSGVTQTPKHLITATGQRVTLRCSPRSGDLSVYWYQQSLDQGLQFLIQYYNGEERAKGNILERFSAQQFPDLHSELNLSSLELGDSALYFCASSLGQGGSYEQYFGPGTRLTVT.

The genes are TRBV30 and TRBJ2-1; 14 bases match TRBD2. The germline CDR1 and CDR2 sequences are GTSNPN and SVGIG (reference sequence). The CDR3 is made up of 16 amino acids. Trimming removed 0 bases from V and 6 bases from J; junction bases left unmatched: 4. DNA of the CDR3: TGTGCCTGGAGTGTCAGGGGACTAGCGGGAGCCAATGAGCAGTTCTTC. Translating gives CAWSVRGLAGANEQFF.

The V call is TRBV25-1, the J call TRBJ2-5, with TRBD2 as a possible D gene (5 bases). The CDR3 sequence is 16 residues long. V dropped 5 bases and J dropped 4 bases, with 20 bases sitting between them. Germline CDR1 is MGHDK and CDR2 is SYGVNS. The CDR3 DNA reads as TGTGCCAGCAGTACGGGGATCGAGGAACGGGGAGAGACCCAGTACTTC. Protein product: CASSTGIEERGETQYF.

This clone was found a few times. The chain recombines TRBV15 with TRBJ2-2, with 10 bases matching TRBD2. Trimming took 0 bases from V and 2 from J; bases not matched to a gene: 0. Germline V CDR1 and CDR2: LNHNV, YYDKDF (reference sequence). The CDR3 length is 16 residues. CDR3 sequence: CATSRELAGNTGELFF. The CDR3, as DNA: TGTGCCACCAGCAGAGAACTAGCGGGAAACACCGGGGAGCTGTTTTTT.

The rearrangement joins TRBV5-1 to TRBJ2-7; 11 bases are shared with TRBD1. The CDR3 runs 14 residues. Trimming removed 5 bases from V and 3 bases from J; junction bases left unmatched: 4. Germline CDR1 and CDR2: SGHRS and YFSETQ. The chain's CDR3 is CASRPGTGGYEQYF. CDR3 DNA sequence: TGCGCCAGCAGGCCCGGGACAGGGGGCTACGAGCAGTACTTC.

This clone was observed a handful of times. The V and J genes are TRBV29-1 and TRBJ1-1; D not resolved. This CDR3 is built from 13 residues. The V and J ends lost 0 bases and 1 base respectively, with 6 bases between them. The germline gives CDR1 SQVTM, CDR2 ANQGSEA. The CDR3 DNA sequence: TGCAGCGTTGAAGACACAGCGAACACTGAAGCTTTCTTT. It translates to CSVEDTANTEAFF. Supplemented by reference TRBV29-1 and TRBJ1-1, the full variable domain reads SAVISQKPSRDICQRGTSLTIQCQVDSQVTMMFWYRQQPGQSLTLIATANQGSEATYESGFVIDKFPISRPNLTFSTLTVSNMSPEDSSIYLCSVEDTANTEAFFGQGTRLTVV.

This clone was seen a handful of times. This CDR3 is also generated by other DNA sequences in the sample. This rearrangement joins TRBV30 to TRBJ1-5; D is possibly TRBD1 (5 bases). V gave up 3 bases and J gave up 7 bases, with 13 bases separating them. Per germline, CDR1 GTSNPN and CDR2 SVGIG (reference sequence). The CDR3 length is 13 residues. DNA for the CDR3: TGTGCCTGGAGCCGCAGGGACGGCCAGCCCCAGCATTTT. This gives the protein CAWSRRDGQPQHF.

This clone was detected a few times. J is TRBJ2-7 and V is TRBV7-9; TRBD1 might be the D (6 bases). Per germline, CDR1 SEHNR and CDR2 FQNEAQ (reference sequence). The ends were cut back, 1 base at V and 6 bases at J, with 10 bases in the middle. The CDR3 covers 13 residues. CDR3 in amino acids: CASSLDQGSEQYF. In DNA form, the CDR3 reads TGTGCCAGCAGCTTAGACCAGGGGTCCGAGCAGTACTTC.

V is TRBV10-3 and J is TRBJ2-6, with 8 bases aligning to TRBD1. Germline values: CDR1 ENHRY, CDR2 SYGVKD. The V and J ends lost 1 base and 0 bases, in that order; junction bases with no gene match: 8. This CDR3 is built from 19 residues. CDR3 protein: CAISEFGQGSSSGANVLTF. CDR3 bases: TGTGCCATCAGTGAGTTTGGACAGGGATCGAGCTCTGGGGCCAACGTCCTGACTTTC.

The chain combines TRBV28 with TRBJ2-1; 7 nucleotides line up with TRBD1. The CDR3 sequence is 14 residues long. The ends lost 2 bases at V and 11 bases at J; junction bases unmatched: 9. Per germline, CDR1 MDHEN and CDR2 SYDVKM. This CDR3 reads CASSLGQDRAKQFF. In DNA form, the CDR3 reads TGTGCCAGCAGTTTAGGGCAAGACAGGGCGAAGCAGTTCTTC.

The V call is TRBV9, the J call TRBJ2-1; D not resolved. In germline, CDR1 is SGDLS, CDR2 YYNGEE. CDR3 size: 14 residues. Between the trimmed V and J ends, which lost 0 bases and 8 bases, there was a span of 12 bases. The CDR3 sequence: CASSVAANWDEQFF. CDR3 nucleotide sequence: TGTGCCAGCAGCGTAGCCGCGAACTGGGATGAGCAGTTCTTC.

The genes are TRBV7-9 and TRBJ1-1; 9 bases agree with TRBD1. The trim removed 5 bases at V and 4 bases at J, leaving 5 bases unmatched. Per germline, CDR1 SEHNR and CDR2 FQNEAQ (reference sequence). The CDR3 runs 14 residues. The CDR3 protein is CASSPGQGGTEAFF. CDR3 nucleotide sequence: TGTGCCAGCAGCCCGGGACAGGGTGGCACTGAAGCTTTCTTT.